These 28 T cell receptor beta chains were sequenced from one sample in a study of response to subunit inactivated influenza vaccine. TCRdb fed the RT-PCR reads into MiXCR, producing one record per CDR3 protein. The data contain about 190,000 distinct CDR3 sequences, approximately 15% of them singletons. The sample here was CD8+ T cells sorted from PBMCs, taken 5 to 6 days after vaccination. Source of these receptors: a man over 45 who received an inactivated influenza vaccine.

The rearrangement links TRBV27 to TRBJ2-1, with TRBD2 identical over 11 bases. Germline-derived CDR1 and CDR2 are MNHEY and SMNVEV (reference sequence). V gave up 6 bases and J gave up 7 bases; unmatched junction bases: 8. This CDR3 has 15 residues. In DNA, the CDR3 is TGTGCCAGCAGCCCCGGGACTAGCGGTTGGAATGAGCAGTTCTTC. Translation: CASSPGTSGWNEQFF.

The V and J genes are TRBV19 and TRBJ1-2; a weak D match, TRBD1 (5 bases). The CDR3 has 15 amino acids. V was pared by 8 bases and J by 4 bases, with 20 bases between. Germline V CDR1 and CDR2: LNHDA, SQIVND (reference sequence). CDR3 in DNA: TGTGCCAGTCGGCGGGGCGATTGGGAGGCCTATGGCTACACCTTC. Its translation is CASRRGDWEAYGYTF.

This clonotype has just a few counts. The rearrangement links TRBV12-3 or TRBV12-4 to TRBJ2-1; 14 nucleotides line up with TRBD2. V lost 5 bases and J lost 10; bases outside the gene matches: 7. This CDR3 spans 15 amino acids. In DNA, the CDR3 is TGTGCCAGCAGTGCGACTAGCGGGGGGGCGATCGAGCAGTTCTTC. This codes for CASSATSGGAIEQFF.

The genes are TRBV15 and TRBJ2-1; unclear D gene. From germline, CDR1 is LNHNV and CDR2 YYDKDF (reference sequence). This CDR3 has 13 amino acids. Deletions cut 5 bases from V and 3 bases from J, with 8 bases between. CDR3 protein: CATSGGRYNEQFF. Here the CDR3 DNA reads TGTGCCACCAGCGGTGGGCGCTACAATGAGCAGTTCTTC.

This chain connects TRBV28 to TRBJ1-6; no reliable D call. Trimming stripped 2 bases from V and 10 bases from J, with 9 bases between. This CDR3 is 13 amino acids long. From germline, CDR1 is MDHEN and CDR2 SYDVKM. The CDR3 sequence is CASSLLRLSPLHF. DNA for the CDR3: TGTGCCAGCAGTTTACTAAGGTTGTCACCCCTCCACTTT.

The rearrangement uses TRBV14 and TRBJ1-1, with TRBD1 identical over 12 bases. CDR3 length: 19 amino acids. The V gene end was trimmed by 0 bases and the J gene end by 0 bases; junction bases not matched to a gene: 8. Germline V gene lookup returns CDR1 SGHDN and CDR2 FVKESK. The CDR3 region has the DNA TGTGCCAGCAGCCAAGACGAACTGGGACAGGGGGCTTTGAACACTGAAGCTTTCTTT. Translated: CASSQDELGQGALNTEAFF.

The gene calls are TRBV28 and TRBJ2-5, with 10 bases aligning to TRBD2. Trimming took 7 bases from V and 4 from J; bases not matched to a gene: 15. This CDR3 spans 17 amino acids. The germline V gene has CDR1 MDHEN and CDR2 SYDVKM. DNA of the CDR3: TGTGCCAGCAACCCTCCGGAGGAACTAGCGGGAACAGAGACCCAGTACTTC. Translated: CASNPPEELAGTETQYF.

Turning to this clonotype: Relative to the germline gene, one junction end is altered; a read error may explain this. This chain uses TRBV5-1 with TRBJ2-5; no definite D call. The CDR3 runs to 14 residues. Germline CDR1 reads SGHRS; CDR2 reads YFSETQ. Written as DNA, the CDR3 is TGCGGCAGCTTGGCCCCGACAATTCAAGAGACCCAGTACTTC. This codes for CGSLAPTIQETQYF.

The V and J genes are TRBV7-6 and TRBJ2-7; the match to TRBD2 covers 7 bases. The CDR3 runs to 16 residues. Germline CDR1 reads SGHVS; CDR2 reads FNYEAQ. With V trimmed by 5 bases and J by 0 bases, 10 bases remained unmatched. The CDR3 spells CASSHTPSGDSYEQYF. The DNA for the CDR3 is TGTGCCAGCAGCCATACTCCTAGCGGTGACTCCTACGAGCAGTACTTC. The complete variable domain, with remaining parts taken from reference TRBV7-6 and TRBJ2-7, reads GAGVSQSPRYKVTKRGQDVALRCDPISGHVSLYWYRQALGQGPEFLTYFNYEAQQDKSGLPNDRFSAERPEGSISTLTIQRTEQRDSAMYRCASSHTPSGDSYEQYFGPGTRLTVT.

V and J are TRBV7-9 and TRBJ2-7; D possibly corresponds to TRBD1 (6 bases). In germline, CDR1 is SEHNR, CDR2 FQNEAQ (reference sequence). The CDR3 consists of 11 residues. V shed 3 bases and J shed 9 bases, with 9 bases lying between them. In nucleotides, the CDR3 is TGTGCCAGCAGCTTTCAAGGGGGGCAGTACTTC. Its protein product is CASSFQGGQYF.

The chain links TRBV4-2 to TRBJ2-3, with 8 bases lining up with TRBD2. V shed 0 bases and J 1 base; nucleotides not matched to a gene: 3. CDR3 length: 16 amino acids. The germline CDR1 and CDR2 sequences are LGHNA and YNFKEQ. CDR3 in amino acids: CASSQDLRGGTDTQYF. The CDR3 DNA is TGTGCCAGCAGCCAAGATCTGCGGGGGGGCACAGATACGCAGTATTTT.

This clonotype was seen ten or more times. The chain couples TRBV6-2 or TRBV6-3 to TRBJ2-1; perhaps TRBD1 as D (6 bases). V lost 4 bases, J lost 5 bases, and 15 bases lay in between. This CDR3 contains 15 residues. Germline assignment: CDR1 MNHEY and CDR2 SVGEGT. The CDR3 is CASSWAMGAHNEQFF. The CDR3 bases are TGTGCCAGCAGTTGGGCTATGGGGGCCCACAATGAGCAGTTCTTC.

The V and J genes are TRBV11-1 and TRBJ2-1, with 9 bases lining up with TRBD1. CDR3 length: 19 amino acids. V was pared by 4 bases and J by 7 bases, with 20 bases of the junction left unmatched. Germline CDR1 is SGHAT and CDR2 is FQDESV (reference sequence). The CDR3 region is CASSSITGTGRSRSNEQFF. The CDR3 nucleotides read TGTGCCAGCAGCTCAATTACTGGGACAGGGCGATCCCGCTCTAATGAGCAGTTCTTC.

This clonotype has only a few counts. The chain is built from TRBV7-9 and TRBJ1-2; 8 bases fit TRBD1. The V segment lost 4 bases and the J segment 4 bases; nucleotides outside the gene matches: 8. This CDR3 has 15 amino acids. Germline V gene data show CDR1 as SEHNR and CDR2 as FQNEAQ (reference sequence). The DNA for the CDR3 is TGTGCCAGCAGCTCGCCCCAGGACAGGGCCTATGGCTACACCTTC. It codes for CASSSPQDRAYGYTF.

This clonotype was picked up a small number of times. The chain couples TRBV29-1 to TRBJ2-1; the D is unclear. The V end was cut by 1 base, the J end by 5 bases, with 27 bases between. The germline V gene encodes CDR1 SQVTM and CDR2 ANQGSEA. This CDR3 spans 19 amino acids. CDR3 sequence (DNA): TGCAGCGTTGAAGGGACCGAACCAGCTAAATGGAGACCCAACAATGAGCAGTTCTTC. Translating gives CSVEGTEPAKWRPNNEQFF.

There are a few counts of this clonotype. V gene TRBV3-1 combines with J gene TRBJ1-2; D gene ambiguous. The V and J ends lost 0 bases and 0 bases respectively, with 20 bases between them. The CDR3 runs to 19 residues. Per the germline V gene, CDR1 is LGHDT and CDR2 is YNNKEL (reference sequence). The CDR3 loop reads CASSQDLVRRERANYGYTF. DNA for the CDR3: TGTGCCAGCAGCCAAGATCTTGTCAGGAGGGAAAGGGCTAACTATGGCTACACCTTC.

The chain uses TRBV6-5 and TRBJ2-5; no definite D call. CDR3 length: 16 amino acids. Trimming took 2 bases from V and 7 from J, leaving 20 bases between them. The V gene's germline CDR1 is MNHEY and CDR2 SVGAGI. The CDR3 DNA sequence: TGTGCCAGCAGTTACGAGTATAAAGACTCCGCTAGGACCCAGTACTTC. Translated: CASSYEYKDSARTQYF.

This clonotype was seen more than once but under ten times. CDR3 nucleotide sequence: TGTGCCAGCAGCCCATCACTAGCGGGAGCTACAGATACGCAGTATTTT. This sequence encodes CASSPSLAGATDTQYF. The chain links TRBV7-6 to TRBJ2-3; TRBD2 matches 11 bases. The CDR3 covers 16 residues. From germline, CDR1 is SGHVS and CDR2 FNYEAQ. V lost 5 bases, J lost 3 bases, and 7 bases stayed unmatched.

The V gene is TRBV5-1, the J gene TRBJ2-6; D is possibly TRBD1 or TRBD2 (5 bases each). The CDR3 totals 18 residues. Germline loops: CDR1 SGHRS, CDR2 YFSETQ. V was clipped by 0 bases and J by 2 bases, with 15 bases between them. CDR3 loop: CASSLGPSGTPGANVLTF. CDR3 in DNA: TGCGCCAGCAGCTTGGGTCCGTCAGGGACCCCTGGGGCCAACGTCCTGACTTTC. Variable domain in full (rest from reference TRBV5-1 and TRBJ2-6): KAGVTQTPRYLIKTRGQQVTLSCSPISGHRSVSWYQQTPGQGLQFLFEYFSETQRNKGNFPGRFSGRQFSNSRSEMNVSTLELGDSALYLCASSLGPSGTPGANVLTFGAGSRLTVL.

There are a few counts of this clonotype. CDR3 in DNA: TGCAGCGTTGAGGGACAGGGCTACAATGAGCAGTTCTTC. Its translation is CSVEGQGYNEQFF. The J gene is TRBJ2-1, the V gene TRBV29-1; 9 bases map to TRBD1. The V segment lost 3 bases and the J segment 3 bases; nucleotides outside the gene matches: 0. There are 13 residues in the CDR3. Per germline, CDR1 SQVTM and CDR2 ANQGSEA.

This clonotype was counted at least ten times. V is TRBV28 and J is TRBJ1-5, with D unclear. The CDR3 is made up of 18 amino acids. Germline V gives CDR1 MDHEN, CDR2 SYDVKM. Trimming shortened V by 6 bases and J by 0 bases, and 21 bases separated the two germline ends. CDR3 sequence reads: CASSGQGEKPNSNQPQHF. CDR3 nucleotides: TGTGCCAGCAGCGGCCAAGGCGAGAAACCAAATAGCAATCAGCCCCAGCATTTT.

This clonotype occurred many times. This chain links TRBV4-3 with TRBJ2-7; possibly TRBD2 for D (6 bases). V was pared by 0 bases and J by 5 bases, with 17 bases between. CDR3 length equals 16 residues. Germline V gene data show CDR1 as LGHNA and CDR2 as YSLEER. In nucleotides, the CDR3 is TGCGCCAGCAGCCAAGATGGGCTAGCGAGGGCCGACGAGCAGTACTTC. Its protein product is CASSQDGLARADEQYF.

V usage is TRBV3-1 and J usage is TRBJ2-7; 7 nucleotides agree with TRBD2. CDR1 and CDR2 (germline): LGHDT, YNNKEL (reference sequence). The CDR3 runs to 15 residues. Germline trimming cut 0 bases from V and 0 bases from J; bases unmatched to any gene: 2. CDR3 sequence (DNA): TGTGCCAGCAGCCAAGATCGGGACTACTCCTACGAGCAGTACTTC. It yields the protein CASSQDRDYSYEQYF.

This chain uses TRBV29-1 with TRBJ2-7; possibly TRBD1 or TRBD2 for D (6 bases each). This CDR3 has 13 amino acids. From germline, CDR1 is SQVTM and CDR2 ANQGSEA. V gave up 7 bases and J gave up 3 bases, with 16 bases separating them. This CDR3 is CSGSYREDYEQYF. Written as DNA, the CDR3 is TGCAGCGGCTCATACAGGGAGGACTACGAGCAGTACTTC.

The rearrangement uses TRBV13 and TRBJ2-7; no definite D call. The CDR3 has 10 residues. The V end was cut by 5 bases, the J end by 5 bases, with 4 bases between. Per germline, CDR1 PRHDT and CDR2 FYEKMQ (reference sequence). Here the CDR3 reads CASSSNEQYF. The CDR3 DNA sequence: TGTGCCAGCAGCAGCAACGAGCAGTACTTC.

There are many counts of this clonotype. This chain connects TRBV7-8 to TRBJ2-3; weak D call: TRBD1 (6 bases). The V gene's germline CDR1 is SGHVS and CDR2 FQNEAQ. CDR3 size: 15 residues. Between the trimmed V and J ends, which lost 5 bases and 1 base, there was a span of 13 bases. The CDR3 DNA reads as TGTGCCAGCAGCCTACAGGGTTTACGCACAGATACGCAGTATTTT. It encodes CASSLQGLRTDTQYF.

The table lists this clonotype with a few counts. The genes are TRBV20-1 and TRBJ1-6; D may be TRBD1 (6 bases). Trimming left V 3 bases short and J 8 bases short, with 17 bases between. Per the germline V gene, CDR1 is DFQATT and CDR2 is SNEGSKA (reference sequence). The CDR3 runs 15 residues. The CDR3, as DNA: TGCAGTGCTAGGAGTCTAGGACAGACTTATTCACCCCTCCACTTT. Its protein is CSARSLGQTYSPLHF.

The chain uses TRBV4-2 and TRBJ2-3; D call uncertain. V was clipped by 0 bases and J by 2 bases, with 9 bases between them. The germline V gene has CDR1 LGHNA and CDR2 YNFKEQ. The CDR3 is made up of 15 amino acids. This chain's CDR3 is CASSQDSRATDTQYF. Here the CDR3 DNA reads TGTGCCAGCAGCCAAGACTCAAGGGCCACAGATACGCAGTATTTT.